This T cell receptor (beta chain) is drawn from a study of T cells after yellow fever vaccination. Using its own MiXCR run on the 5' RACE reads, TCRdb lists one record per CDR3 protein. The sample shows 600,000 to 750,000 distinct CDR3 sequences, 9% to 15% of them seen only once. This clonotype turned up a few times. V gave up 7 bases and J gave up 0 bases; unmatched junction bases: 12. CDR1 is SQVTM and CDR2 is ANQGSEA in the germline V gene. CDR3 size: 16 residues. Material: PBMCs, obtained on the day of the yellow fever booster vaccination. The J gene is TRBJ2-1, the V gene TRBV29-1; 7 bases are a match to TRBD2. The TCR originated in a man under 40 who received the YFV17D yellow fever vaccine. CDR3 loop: CSAVSGGSGSYNEQFF. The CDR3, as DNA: TGCAGCGCCGTTTCAGGCGGGAGTGGCTCCTACAATGAGCAGTTCTTC.